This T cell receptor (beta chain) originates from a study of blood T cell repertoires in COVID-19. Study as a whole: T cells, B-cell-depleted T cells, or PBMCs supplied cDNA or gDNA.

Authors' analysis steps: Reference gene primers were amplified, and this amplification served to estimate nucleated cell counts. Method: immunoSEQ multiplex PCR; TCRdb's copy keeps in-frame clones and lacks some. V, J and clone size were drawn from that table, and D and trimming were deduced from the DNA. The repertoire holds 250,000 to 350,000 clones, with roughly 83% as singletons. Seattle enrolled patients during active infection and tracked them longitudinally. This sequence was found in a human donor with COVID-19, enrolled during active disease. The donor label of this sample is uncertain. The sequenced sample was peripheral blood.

The CDR3 protein is CASSETSGGYNEQFF. The CDR3 DNA reads TGTGCCAGCAGCGAAACTAGCGGGGGGTACAATGAGCAGTTCTTC. The chain recombines TRBV11-2 with TRBJ2-1, with TRBD2 identical over 12 bases. The length of the CDR3 is 15 residues. From germline, CDR1 is SGHAT and CDR2 FQNNGV. The V and J ends lost 5 bases and 4 bases, in that order; junction bases with no gene match: 3.